One and the same sample provided the 32 T cell receptor gamma chains below, sequenced in a study of gamma-delta T cells after stem cell transplantation. TCRdb used CATT to re-call clones from the RT-PCR reads. Counted here are 1,000 or so gamma-chain clones, roughly 26% occurring once; the ten biggest clones make up 44%. The specimen was gamma-delta T cells. The receptors come from a human donor. It is not recorded whose cells these are; they may come from a transplant donor.

This clone was found a few times. This chain joins TRGV4 and TRGJP1. The J gene is not listed in TCRdb, so it was assigned here from a DNA match to germline. V was pared by 0 bases and J by 3 bases, with 4 bases of the junction left unmatched. In germline, CDR1 is EGSTGY, CDR2 YDSYTSSV. This CDR3 is 15 amino acids long. CDR3 sequence: CATWDGRATGWFKIF. The CDR3 region has the DNA TGTGCCACCTGGGATGGGCGGGCCACTGGTTGGTTCAAGATATTT.

The chain links TRGV2 to TRGJ1 or TRGJ2. Germline matching of the DNA provided the J gene here, since TCRdb leaves it blank. The J segment lost 2 bases and the V segment lost 0 bases, leaving 7 bases of the junction unmatched. CDR1 EGSNGY and CDR2 YDSYNSKV come from the germline V gene. This CDR3 has 15 residues. CDR3 amino acids: CATWDGPPYYYKKLF. Here the CDR3 DNA reads TGTGCCACCTGGGACGGGCCTCCCTATTATTATAAGAAACTCTTT.

This clone was recorded a few times. The chain uses TRGV2 and TRGJP2. The J gene was missing in TCRdb and was found by matching the end of the DNA to germline. Trimming cost V 0 bases and J 0 bases; bases outside gene matches: 4. Germline lookup yields CDR1 EGSNGY and CDR2 YDSYNSKV. The CDR3 length is 16 residues. The CDR3 nucleotides read TGTGCCACCTGGGACGGGGTAAATAGTAGTGATTGGATCAAGACGTTT. It specifies CATWDGVNSSDWIKTF.

This chain joins TRGV3 and TRGJ1 or TRGJ2. Assignment of the J gene here rests on matching the DNA to germline, because TCRdb gives none. The germline V gene encodes CDR1 VTNTFY and CDR2 YDVSTARD (reference sequence). This CDR3 spans 13 amino acids. After removal of 0 bases from V and 2 bases from J, the junction contained 1 base not matched to a gene. The CDR3 spells CATWDRYYYKKLF. For the CDR3, the DNA is TGTGCCACCTGGGACAGGTATTATTATAAGAAACTCTTT.

On this clone: This may be a read error: a much more frequent sequence differs by one nucleotide. No J gene was assigned, while the V gene was called as TRGV4. Germline V gene lookup returns CDR1 EGSTGY and CDR2 YDSYTSSV. The CDR3 consists of 17 residues. This CDR3 is CATWDWPKNTTGWFRIF. CDR3 coding DNA: TGTGCCACCTGGGATTGGCCAAAGAATACCACTGGTTGGTTCAGGATATTT.

This clone was detected only a few times. The V gene is TRGV4, the J gene TRGJ1 or TRGJ2. TCRdb records no J gene; here it was assigned by comparing the DNA to germline. V lost 3 bases and J lost 6; bases outside the gene matches: 8. Germline values: CDR1 EGSTGY, CDR2 YDSYTSSV. This CDR3 comprises 13 residues. The chain's CDR3 is CATWDPRGYKKLF. The CDR3 DNA follows: TGTGCCACCTGGGATCCCCGGGGTTATAAGAAACTCTTT.

This chain connects TRGV9 to TRGJ1 or TRGJ2. Matching the DNA to germline supplied the J gene, which TCRdb does not give. V dropped 2 bases and J dropped 1; count of bases not matched to a gene: 5. The CDR3 is 14 residues long. In germline, CDR1 is GITISATS, CDR2 ISYDGTV (reference sequence). In nucleotides, the CDR3 is TGTGCCTTGTGGGAGGCATTAAATTATTATAAGAAACTCTTT. Residues: CALWEALNYYKKLF.

This clone showed up just a few times. This rearrangement joins TRGV4 to TRGJ1 or TRGJ2. The J gene was not available in TCRdb and was assigned here by matching the DNA to germline segments. The V segment lost 0 bases and the J segment 12 bases; nucleotides outside the gene matches: 11. The CDR3 loop spans 13 amino acids. Germline V CDR1 and CDR2: EGSTGY, YDSYTSSV. CDR3 bases: TGTGCCACCTGGGATGGGCCCAGGTTTAGGAAACTCTTT. As protein: CATWDGPRFRKLF.

This sequence joins TRGV2 and TRGJ1 or TRGJ2. Here the J gene was assigned by germline matching of the DNA, as TCRdb has none. The CDR3 is 18 residues long. V lost 3 bases to trimming and J lost 11 bases; unmatched junction nucleotides: 28. The germline CDR1 and CDR2 sequences are EGSNGY and YDSYNSKV. The CDR3 region is CATWDRLYLSTNTNEKLF. The CDR3 region has the DNA TGTGCCACCTGGGACAGGCTTTATTTGTCGACAAATACCAATGAGAAACTCTTT.

This clone is large. Other DNA sequences in the sample encode the same CDR3. The chain uses TRGV9 and TRGJ1 or TRGJ2. The J gene was missing in TCRdb and was found by matching the end of the DNA to germline. Germline loops: CDR1 GITISATS, CDR2 ISYDGTV (reference sequence). Trimming took 2 bases from V and 0 from J; bases not matched to a gene: 4. CDR3 length equals 14 residues. This chain's CDR3 is CALWEASNYYKKLF. CDR3 in DNA: TGTGCCTTGTGGGAGGCCTCGAATTATTATAAGAAACTCTTT.

This clone was detected only once. One base separates it from a far larger clone, so it is likely a read error. Additional DNA sequences in this sample encode the identical CDR3. No call exists for the J gene, whereas the V gene is TRGV9. The CDR3 is 13 amino acids. The V gene's germline CDR1 is GITISATS and CDR2 ISYDGTV (reference sequence). In DNA form, the CDR3 reads TGTGCCTTGTGGGGCCCCGGATTGGGTAAGAAACTCTTC. Translation gives CALWGPGLGKKLF.

The chain has TRGV4 and TRGJP2. The J gene, missing from TCRdb, was assigned here through DNA to germline matching. The CDR3 covers 15 residues. V trimming: 1 base; J trimming: 8 bases; junction bases outside the gene matches: 10. Germline V gene data show CDR1 as EGSTGY and CDR2 as YDSYTSSV. The CDR3: CATWDGGFRDWIKTF. Written as DNA, the CDR3 is TGTGCCACCTGGGATGGAGGGTTTCGGGATTGGATCAAGACGTTT.

V gene TRGV4 combines with J gene TRGJ1 or TRGJ2. TCRdb offers no J gene call, so here the DNA was matched to germline to obtain one. J was trimmed by 6 bases and V by 6 bases; bases with no gene match: 2. The germline CDR1 and CDR2 sequences are EGSTGY and YDSYTSSV. The CDR3 totals 10 residues. The CDR3 region has the DNA TGTGCCACCTGGATTTATAAGAAACTCTTT. The encoded protein is CATWIYKKLF.

This chain uses TRGV2 with TRGJ1 or TRGJ2. The J gene, missing from TCRdb, was assigned here through DNA to germline matching. The CDR3 extends over 13 amino acids. The germline gives CDR1 EGSNGY, CDR2 YDSYNSKV. V lost 0 bases and J lost 10; bases outside the gene matches: 9. The CDR3 is CATWDGPKGKKLF. In nucleotides, the CDR3 is TGTGCCACCTGGGACGGGCCAAAAGGGAAGAAACTCTTT.

The chain combines TRGV4 with TRGJ1 or TRGJ2. The J gene, left out of TCRdb, was set here by checking the DNA against germline. V gave up 0 bases and J gave up 0 bases; unmatched junction bases: 14. CDR1 and CDR2 (germline): EGSTGY, YDSYTSSV. The CDR3 is 18 amino acids. The CDR3 DNA reads as TGTGCCACCTGGGATGGGTCCCTACAATCCCCGAATTATTATAAGAAACTCTTT. Protein: CATWDGSLQSPNYYKKLF.

About this clone: A much larger clonotype is one base distant, so this may be a read error. The V gene is given as TRGV9, and no J gene call is available. Germline loops: CDR1 GITISATS, CDR2 ISYDGTV (reference sequence). This CDR3 is 13 amino acids long. This CDR3 reads CALWEATLYKNLF. In DNA, the CDR3 is TGTGCCTTGTGGGAGGCGACCCTATATAAGAACCTCTTT.

The rearrangement links TRGV3 to TRGJ1 or TRGJ2. TCRdb carries no J gene annotation; the J gene was assigned here by matching the DNA with germline. This CDR3 region has 15 residues. Unmatched junction bases numbered 8, after V lost 0 bases and J lost 3 bases. Per germline, CDR1 VTNTFY and CDR2 YDVSTARD (reference sequence). The CDR3 region has the DNA TGTGCCACCTGGGACAGGCCTGGGTCTTATTATAAGAAACTCTTT. It yields the protein CATWDRPGSYYKKLF.

V usage is TRGV3 and J usage is TRGJ1 or TRGJ2. No J segment appears in TCRdb, so it was assigned here by matching the sequence to germline. V was clipped by 1 base and J by 4 bases; unmatched bases: 7. The length of the CDR3 is 14 residues. The germline V gene encodes CDR1 VTNTFY and CDR2 YDVSTARD (reference sequence). The CDR3 loop reads CATWDSPLYYKKLF. The CDR3, as DNA: TGTGCCACCTGGGACAGCCCCCTATATTATAAGAAACTCTTT.

This clone has just one count. A V gene of TRGV4 was called, but no J gene was assigned. Germline CDR1 reads EGSTGY; CDR2 reads YDSYTSSV. The length of the CDR3 is 16 residues. The CDR3 here is CATWDSFRVRDWIETF. The CDR3 region has the DNA TGTGCCACCTGGGATAGCTTCCGAGTCCGTGATTGGATCGAGACGTTT.

Concerning this clone: The protein given by TCRdb reflects a much larger clone and differs at residue 6 from this DNA's translation, likely from a read error; the protein shown is the DNA's translation. This chain links TRGV8 with TRGJP2. Because TCRdb records no J gene, it was assigned here through a match of the DNA to germline. The CDR3 runs to 15 residues. Germline CDR1 VENAVY, CDR2 YDSYNSRV. With 3 bases clipped from V and 3 bases from J, the junction kept 7 bases outside the gene matches. The CDR3 protein is CATWDGGGSDWIKTF. CDR3 DNA: TGTGCCACCTGGGATGGGGGGGGTAGTGATTGGATCAAGACGTTT.

Notes on this clone: TCRdb's listed protein matches a much larger clone and diverges from this DNA's translation at residue 8, likely through a read error; the protein shown comes from the DNA. The chain has TRGV3 and TRGJP2. The J gene, absent from TCRdb, was called here by matching the DNA to germline. The germline CDR1 and CDR2 sequences are VTNTFY and YDVSTARD (reference sequence). The CDR3 runs 14 residues. The junction had 8 bases not matched to a gene; V was cut back by 0 bases and J by 10 bases. This CDR3 is CATWDRQGGWIKTF. The CDR3 bases are TGTGCCACCTGGGACAGGCAGGGAGGTTGGATCAAGACGTTT.

Here the CDR3 DNA reads TGTGCCACCTGGGATGGAGGACCGAAACTCTTT. It specifies CATWDGGPKLF. This rearrangement joins TRGV4 to TRGJ1 or TRGJ2. The J gene is absent in TCRdb and was assigned here via DNA matching to germline. Germline loops: CDR1 EGSTGY, CDR2 YDSYTSSV. V shed 1 base, J shed 12 bases, and the junction held 6 bases outside the gene matches. CDR3 length: 11 amino acids.

This clone was seen more than once but under ten times. The rearrangement joins TRGV3 to TRGJP1. The J gene, missing from TCRdb, was assigned here through DNA to germline matching. Germline V CDR1 and CDR2: VTNTFY, YDVSTARD (reference sequence). The length of the CDR3 is 13 residues. V lost 4 bases, J lost 6 bases, and 5 bases stayed unmatched. Here the CDR3 reads CATWEMAGWFKIF. The CDR3 nucleotides read TGTGCCACCTGGGAAATGGCTGGTTGGTTCAAGATATTT.

The chain couples TRGV8 to TRGJ1 or TRGJ2. Since TCRdb gives no J gene, matching the DNA to germline was used here to assign it. J gave up 0 bases and V 4 bases, and 3 bases lay outside the gene matches. Per germline, CDR1 VENAVY and CDR2 YDSYNSRV. The CDR3 is 13 residues long. Written as DNA, the CDR3 is TGTGCCACCTGGGAGCCGAATTATTATAAGAAACTCTTT. As protein: CATWEPNYYKKLF.

This clone was recorded a few times. V usage is TRGV4 and J usage is TRGJ1 or TRGJ2. Here the J gene came from matching the DNA to germline, since TCRdb omits it. The CDR3 length is 11 residues. V dropped 2 bases and J dropped 5; count of bases not matched to a gene: 0. Germline assignment: CDR1 EGSTGY and CDR2 YDSYTSSV. In nucleotides, the CDR3 is TGTGCCACCTGGGATGATTATAAGAAACTCTTT. Translation gives CATWDDYKKLF.

This clone turned up a few times. The chain uses TRGV2 and TRGJ1 or TRGJ2. Assignment of the J gene here rests on matching the DNA to germline, because TCRdb gives none. The germline CDR1 and CDR2 sequences are EGSNGY and YDSYNSKV. The CDR3 is 11 amino acids. V was pared by 0 bases and J by 12 bases, with 5 bases of the junction left unmatched. CDR3 residues: CATWDGHRKLF. The CDR3 coding sequence is TGTGCCACCTGGGACGGGCATCGGAAACTCTTT.

The V call is TRGV3, the J call TRGJ1 or TRGJ2. In the absence of a J gene in TCRdb, the DNA was matched to germline to assign it here. Germline V gene sequence: CDR1 VTNTFY, CDR2 YDVSTARD (reference sequence). V trimming: 0 bases; J trimming: 4 bases; junction bases outside the gene matches: 6. This CDR3 region has 14 residues. Here the CDR3 DNA reads TGTGCCACCTGGGACAGGCCGGAGTATTATAAGAAACTCTTT. Its translation is CATWDRPEYYKKLF.

In the case of this clone: Other DNA sequences in this specimen translate into the identical CDR3. This CDR3 is CATWDGRDWIKTF. CDR3 DNA sequence: TGTGCCACCTGGGACGGGCGAGATTGGATCAAGACGTTT. The V call is TRGV2, the J call TRGJP2. TCRdb gives no J gene; it was assigned here by matching the DNA to germline. The CDR3 is 13 residues long. In germline, CDR1 is EGSNGY, CDR2 YDSYNSKV. Losses at the gene ends were 0 bases for V and 8 bases for J; bases not matched to a gene: 3.

Concerning this clone: One end of the junction is discordant with germline, which a read error may explain. The sample holds other DNA sequences that translate to the same CDR3. The genes are TRGV8 and TRGJ1 or TRGJ2. TCRdb lists no J gene, so it was determined here by aligning the DNA to germline. CDR1 VENAVY and CDR2 YDSYNSRV come from the germline V gene. The CDR3 contains 13 residues. The CDR3 DNA sequence: TGCGCCACCTGGCGTGCCCCGGATTATAAGAAACTCTTT. Residues: CATWRAPDYKKLF.

This clone was found a few times. CDR3 loop: CALWEVQSPPGYKKLF. CDR3 coding DNA: TGTGCCTTGTGGGAGGTGCAATCTCCTCCAGGTTATAAGAAACTCTTT. The gene calls are TRGV9 and TRGJ1 or TRGJ2. TCRdb lists no J gene, so it was determined here by aligning the DNA to germline. The germline gives CDR1 GITISATS, CDR2 ISYDGTV (reference sequence). V lost 0 bases and J lost 6; bases outside the gene matches: 14. CDR3 length equals 16 residues.

A few counts support this clone. Other DNA sequences within the sample encode an identical CDR3. This chain joins TRGV3 and TRGJ1 or TRGJ2. The J gene was missing in TCRdb and was found by matching the end of the DNA to germline. V gave up 0 bases and J gave up 4 bases; unmatched junction bases: 3. Per germline, CDR1 VTNTFY and CDR2 YDVSTARD (reference sequence). The CDR3 has 13 residues. The CDR3 DNA reads as TGTGCCACCTGGGACAGGGTATATTATAAGAAACTCTTT. Translating it yields CATWDRVYYKKLF.

This clone showed up just a few times. This CDR3 is also generated by other DNA sequences in the sample. The chain couples TRGV2 to TRGJ1 or TRGJ2. The J gene, absent from TCRdb, was called here by matching the DNA to germline. CDR1 is EGSNGY and CDR2 is YDSYNSKV in the germline V gene. V lost 1 base and J lost 1; bases outside the gene matches: 1. The CDR3 contains 13 residues. The CDR3 spells CATWDGNYYKKLF. The CDR3 nucleotides read TGTGCCACCTGGGACGGAAATTATTATAAGAAACTCTTT.